This T cell receptor (beta chain) was sequenced during a study of cytomegalovirus exposure and HLA in healthy donors. Findings and caveats of the study: Among the sequence variants, a highly shared cluster was likely an artifact of sequencing. Available immune exposure information covered CMV serostatus only.

PCR primers comprised 60 Vbeta and 13 Jbeta primers. Profiled with immunoSEQ multiplex PCR; TCRdb holds only in-frame clones, not every one. This table has approximately 150,000 clones, just under 85% appearing once. On this clone itself: Its antigen is unidentified.

Germline values: CDR1 MNHEY, CDR2 SVGAGI. This CDR3 contains 14 residues. The V and J ends lost 5 bases and 2 bases respectively, with 12 bases between them. Sequenced sample: PBMCs. The genes are TRBV6-5 and TRBJ1-2; possibly TRBD1 for D (6 bases). The sequence derives from a woman aged 60-75 years in good health and CMV-seropositive. The CDR3 spells CASSREGGNYGYTF. CDR3 nucleotide sequence: TGTGCCAGCAGTAGGGAGGGGGGGAACTATGGCTACACCTTC.